Listed below are T cell receptor beta chains from one sample, sequenced in a study of CD8+ T cells in alopecia areata. Assay: immunoSEQ multiplex PCR; the TCRdb copy retains only in-frame clones and omits some. The sample yields roughly 200,000 clones, approximately 53% seen once. The sequencing sample was made of CD8+ T cells sorted from blood. Every receptor here comes from a human donor in good health. CDR3s include the opening cysteine and the closing phenylalanine or tryptophan.

j_call	v_call	cdr3_aa
TRBJ2-7	TRBV4-1	CASSQAPGTGGLGYEQYF
TRBJ2-7	TRBV2	CASSDLQGAPYEQYF
TRBJ1-5	TRBV4-1	CASSGLGGNQPQHF
TRBJ2-3	TRBV25-1	CASSELTGGEADTQYF
TRBJ2-5	TRBV4-1	CASSQFQGQETQYF
TRBJ1-2	TRBV23-1	CARWEKHGYTF
TRBJ2-5	TRBV15	CATSSGMRETQYF
TRBJ2-1	TRBV5-4	CASSLAGGENEQFF
TRBJ1-4	TRBV9	CASSVWGVTNEKLFF
TRBJ2-1	TRBV10-3	CAISGPGQGYNEQFF
TRBJ2-7	TRBV9	CASSISTGGEQYF
TRBJ2-5	TRBV29-1	CSVEDLAQGHRQAQYF
TRBJ1-5	TRBV6-5	CASRNRDRYNQPQHF
TRBJ2-7	TRBV13	CASSLGGGPHYEQYF
TRBJ1-2	TRBV29-1	CSVPGDLGYTF
TRBJ1-1	TRBV5-6	CASSLQVMKSEAFF
TRBJ1-1	TRBV9	CASSVVPRRGNTEAFF
TRBJ2-2	TRBV30	CAWSGISAGELFF
TRBJ1-5	TRBV9	CASSAYGTDQPQHF
TRBJ2-6	TRBV29-1	CSAVTRGQGEHGANVLTF
TRBJ2-1	TRBV4-1	CASSHGTSGDNEQFF